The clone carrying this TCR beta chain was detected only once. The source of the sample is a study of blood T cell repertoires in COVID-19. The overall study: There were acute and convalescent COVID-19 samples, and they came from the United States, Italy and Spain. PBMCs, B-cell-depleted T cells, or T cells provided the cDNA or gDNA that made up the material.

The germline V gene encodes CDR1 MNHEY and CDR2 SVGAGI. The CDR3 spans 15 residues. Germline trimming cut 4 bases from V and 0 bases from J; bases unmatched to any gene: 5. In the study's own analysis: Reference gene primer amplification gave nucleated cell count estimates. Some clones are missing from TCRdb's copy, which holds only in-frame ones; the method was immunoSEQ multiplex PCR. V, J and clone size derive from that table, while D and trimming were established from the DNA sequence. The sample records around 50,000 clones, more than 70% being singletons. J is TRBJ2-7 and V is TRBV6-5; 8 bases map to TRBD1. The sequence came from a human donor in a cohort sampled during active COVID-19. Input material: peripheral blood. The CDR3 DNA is TGTGCCAGCAGTTCAGGGGGCGCCGGCTCCTACGAGCAGTACTTC. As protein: CASSSGGAGSYEQYF.